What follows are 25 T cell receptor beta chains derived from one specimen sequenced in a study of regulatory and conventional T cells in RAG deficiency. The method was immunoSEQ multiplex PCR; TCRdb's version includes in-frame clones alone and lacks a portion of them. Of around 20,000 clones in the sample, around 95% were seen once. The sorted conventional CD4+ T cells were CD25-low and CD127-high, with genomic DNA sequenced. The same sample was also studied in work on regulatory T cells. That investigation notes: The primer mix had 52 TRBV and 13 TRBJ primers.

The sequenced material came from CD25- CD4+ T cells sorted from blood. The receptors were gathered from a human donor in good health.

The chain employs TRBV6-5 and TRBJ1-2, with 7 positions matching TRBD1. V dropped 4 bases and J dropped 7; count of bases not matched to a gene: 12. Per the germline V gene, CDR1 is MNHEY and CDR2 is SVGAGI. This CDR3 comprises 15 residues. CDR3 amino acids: CASSFQQGKVFGYTF. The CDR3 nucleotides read TGTGCCAGCAGTTTTCAACAGGGGAAGGTTTTTGGCTACACCTTC.

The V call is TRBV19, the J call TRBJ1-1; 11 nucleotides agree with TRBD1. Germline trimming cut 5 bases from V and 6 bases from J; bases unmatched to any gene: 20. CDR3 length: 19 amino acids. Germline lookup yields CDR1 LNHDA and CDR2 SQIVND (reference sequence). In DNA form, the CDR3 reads TGTGCCAGTAGTCGCTCCTCCCGCGGGACAGGGGGTTTCAAGGCTGAAGCTTTCTTT. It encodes CASSRSSRGTGGFKAEAFF.

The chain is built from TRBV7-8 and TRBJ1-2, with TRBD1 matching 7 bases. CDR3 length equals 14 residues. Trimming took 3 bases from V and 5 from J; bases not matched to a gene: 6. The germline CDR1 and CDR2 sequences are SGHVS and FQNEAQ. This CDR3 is CASSLRGRTYGYTF. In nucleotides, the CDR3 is TGTGCCAGCAGCTTGAGGGGGCGGACATATGGCTACACCTTC. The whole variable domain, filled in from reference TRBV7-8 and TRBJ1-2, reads GAGVSQSPRYKVAKRGQDVALRCDPISGHVSLFWYQQALGQGPEFLTYFQNEAQLDKSGLPSDRFFAERPEGSVSTLKIQRTQQEDSAVYLCASSLRGRTYGYTFGSGTRLTVV.

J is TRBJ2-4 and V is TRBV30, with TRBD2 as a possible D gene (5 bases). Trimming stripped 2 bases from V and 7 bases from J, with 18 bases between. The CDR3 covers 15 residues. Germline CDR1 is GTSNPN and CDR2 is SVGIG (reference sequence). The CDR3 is CAWSWASGRGNIQYF. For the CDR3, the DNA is TGTGCCTGGAGTTGGGCCTCGGGCCGAGGGAACATTCAGTACTTC.

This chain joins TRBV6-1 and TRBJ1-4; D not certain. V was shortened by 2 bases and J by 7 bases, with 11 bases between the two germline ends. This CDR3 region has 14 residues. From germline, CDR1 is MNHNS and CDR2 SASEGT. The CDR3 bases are TGTGCCAGCAGTGAACGTCTTTTCGGTGAAAAACTGTTTTTT. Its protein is CASSERLFGEKLFF.

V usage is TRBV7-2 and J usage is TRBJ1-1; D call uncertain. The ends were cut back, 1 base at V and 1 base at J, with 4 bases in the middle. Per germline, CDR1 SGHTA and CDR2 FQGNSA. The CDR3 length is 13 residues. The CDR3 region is CASSLDRNTEAFF. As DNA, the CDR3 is TGTGCCAGCAGCTTAGATCGGAACACTGAAGCTTTCTTT. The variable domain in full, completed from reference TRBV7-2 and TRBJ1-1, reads GAGVSQSPSNKVTEKGKDVELRCDPISGHTALYWYRQSLGQGLEFLIYFQGNSAPDKSGLPSDRFSAERTGGSVSTLTIQRTQQEDSAVYLCASSLDRNTEAFFGQGTRLTVV.

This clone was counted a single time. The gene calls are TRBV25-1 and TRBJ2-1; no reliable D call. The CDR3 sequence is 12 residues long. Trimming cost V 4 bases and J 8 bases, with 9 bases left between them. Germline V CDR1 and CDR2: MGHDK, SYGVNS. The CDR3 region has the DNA TGTGCCAGCAGTGCCCTAATAGATGAGCAGTTCTTC. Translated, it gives CASSALIDEQFF. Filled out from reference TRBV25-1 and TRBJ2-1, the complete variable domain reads EADIYQTPRYLVIGTGKKITLECSQTMGHDKMYWYQQDPGMELHLIHYSYGVNSTEKGDLSSESTVSRIRTEHFPLTLESARPSHTSQYLCASSALIDEQFFGPGTRLTVL.

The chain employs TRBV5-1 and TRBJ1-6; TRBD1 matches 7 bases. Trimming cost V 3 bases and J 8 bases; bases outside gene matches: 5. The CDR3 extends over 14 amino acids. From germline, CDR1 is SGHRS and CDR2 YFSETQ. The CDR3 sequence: CASSSDRADSPLHF. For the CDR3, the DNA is TGCGCCAGCAGCTCCGACAGGGCGGATTCACCCCTCCACTTT.

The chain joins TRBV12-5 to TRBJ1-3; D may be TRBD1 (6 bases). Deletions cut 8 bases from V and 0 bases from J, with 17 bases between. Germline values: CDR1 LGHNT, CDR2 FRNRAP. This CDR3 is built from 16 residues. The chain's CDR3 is CASKTPTGPSGNTIYF. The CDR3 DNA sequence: TGTGCTAGTAAGACTCCGACAGGACCCTCTGGAAACACCATATATTTT.

The DNA for the CDR3 is TGTGCCTGGAGTAGGGATAGGACAGGGGGCGCCGACACTGAAGCTTTCTTT. Residues: CAWSRDRTGGADTEAFF. The chain couples TRBV30 to TRBJ1-1; 11 nucleotides align to TRBD1. Germline lookup yields CDR1 GTSNPN and CDR2 SVGIG (reference sequence). This CDR3 is 17 amino acids long. Losses at the gene ends were 2 bases for V and 3 bases for J; bases not matched to a gene: 11.

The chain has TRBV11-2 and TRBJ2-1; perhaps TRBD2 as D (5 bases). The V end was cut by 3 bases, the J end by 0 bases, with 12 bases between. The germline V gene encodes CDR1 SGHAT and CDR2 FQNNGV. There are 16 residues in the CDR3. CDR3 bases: TGTGCCAGCAGCTTCCCTGGACTGAGCTCCTACAATGAGCAGTTCTTC. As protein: CASSFPGLSSYNEQFF.

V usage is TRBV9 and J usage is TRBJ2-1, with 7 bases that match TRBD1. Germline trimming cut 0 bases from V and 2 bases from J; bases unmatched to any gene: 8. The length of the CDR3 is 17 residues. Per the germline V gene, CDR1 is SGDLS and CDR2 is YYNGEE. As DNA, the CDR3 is TGTGCCAGCAGCGTAGGGTACAGGGGCAGCCCCTACAATGAGCAGTTCTTC. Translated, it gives CASSVGYRGSPYNEQFF.

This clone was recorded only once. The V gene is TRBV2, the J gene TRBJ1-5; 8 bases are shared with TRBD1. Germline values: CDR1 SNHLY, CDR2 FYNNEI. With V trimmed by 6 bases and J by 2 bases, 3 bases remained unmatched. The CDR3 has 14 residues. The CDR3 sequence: CASSQDRGNQPQHF. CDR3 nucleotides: TGTGCCAGCAGCCAGGACAGGGGCAATCAGCCCCAGCATTTT. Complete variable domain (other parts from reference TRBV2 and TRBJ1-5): EPEVTQTPSHQVTQMGQEVILRCVPISNHLYFYWYRQILGQKVEFLVSFYNNEISEKSEIFDDQFSVERPDGSNFTLKIRSTKLEDSAMYFCASSQDRGNQPQHFGDGTRLSIL.

The CDR3 DNA follows: TGTGCCAGCAGCCAAGATCCGGCGGGGGCTCTTCTTAGCTCCTACAATGAGCAGTTCTTC. Translation gives CASSQDPAGALLSSYNEQFF. The V gene is TRBV4-2, the J gene TRBJ2-1; D might be TRBD2 (7 bases). Trimming shortened V by 0 bases and J by 0 bases, and 21 bases separated the two germline ends. The CDR3 is 20 amino acids. Germline loops: CDR1 LGHNA, CDR2 YNFKEQ.

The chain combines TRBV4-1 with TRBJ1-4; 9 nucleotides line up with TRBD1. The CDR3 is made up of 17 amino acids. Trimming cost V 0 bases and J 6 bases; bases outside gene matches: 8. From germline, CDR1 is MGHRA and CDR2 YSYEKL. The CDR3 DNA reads TGCGCCAGCAGCCAAGATAGGATGGGGACAGGGCATGAAAAACTGTTTTTT. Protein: CASSQDRMGTGHEKLFF.

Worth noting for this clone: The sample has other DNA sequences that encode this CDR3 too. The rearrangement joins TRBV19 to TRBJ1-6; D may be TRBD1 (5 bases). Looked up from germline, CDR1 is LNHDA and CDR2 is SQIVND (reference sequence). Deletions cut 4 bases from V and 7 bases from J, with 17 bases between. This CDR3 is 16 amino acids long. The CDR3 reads CASSTPGQGENSPLHF. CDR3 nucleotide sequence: TGTGCCAGTAGTACCCCTGGTCAGGGCGAAAATTCACCCCTCCACTTT.

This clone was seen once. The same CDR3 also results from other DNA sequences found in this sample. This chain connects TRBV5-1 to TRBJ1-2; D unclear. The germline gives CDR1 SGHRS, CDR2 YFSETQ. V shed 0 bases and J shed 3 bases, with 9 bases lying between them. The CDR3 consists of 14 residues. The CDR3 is CASSLAGSDYGYTF. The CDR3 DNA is TGCGCCAGCAGCTTGGCAGGCTCGGACTATGGCTACACCTTC.

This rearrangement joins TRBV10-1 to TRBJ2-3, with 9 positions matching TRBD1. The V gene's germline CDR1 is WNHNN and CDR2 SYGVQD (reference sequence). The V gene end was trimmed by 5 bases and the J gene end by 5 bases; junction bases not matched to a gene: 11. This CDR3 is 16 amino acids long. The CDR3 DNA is TGCGCCAGCAGTCCCAACCGGGACAGGGCCATAGATACGCAGTATTTT. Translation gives CASSPNRDRAIDTQYF.

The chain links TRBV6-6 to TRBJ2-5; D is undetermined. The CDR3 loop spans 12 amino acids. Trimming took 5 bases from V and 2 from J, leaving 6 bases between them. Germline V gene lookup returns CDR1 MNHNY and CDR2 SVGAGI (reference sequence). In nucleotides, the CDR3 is TGTGCCAGCAGTACTCCACAAGAGACCCAGTACTTC. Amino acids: CASSTPQETQYF.

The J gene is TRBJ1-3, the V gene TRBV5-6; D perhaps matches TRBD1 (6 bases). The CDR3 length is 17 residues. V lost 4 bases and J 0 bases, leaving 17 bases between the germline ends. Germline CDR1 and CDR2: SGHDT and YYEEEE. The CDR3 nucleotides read TGTGCCAGCAGCCGCGGGTTACAGGGTAGCTCTGGAAACACCATATATTTT. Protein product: CASSRGLQGSSGNTIYF.

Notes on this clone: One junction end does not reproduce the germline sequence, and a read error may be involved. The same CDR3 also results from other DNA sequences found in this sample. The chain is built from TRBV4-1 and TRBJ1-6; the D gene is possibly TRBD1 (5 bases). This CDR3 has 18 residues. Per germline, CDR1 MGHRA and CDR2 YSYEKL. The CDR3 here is CASSQLELGLFYNSPLHF. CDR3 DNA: TGCGCCAGCAGCCAACTTGAATTGGGACTGTTCTATAATTCCCCCCTCCACTTT.

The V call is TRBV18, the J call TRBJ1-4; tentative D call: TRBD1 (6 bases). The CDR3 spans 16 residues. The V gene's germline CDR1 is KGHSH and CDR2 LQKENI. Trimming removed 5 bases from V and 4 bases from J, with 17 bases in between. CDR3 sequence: CASSARGGANNEKLFF. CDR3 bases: TGTGCCAGCTCAGCACGAGGGGGAGCCAATAATGAAAAACTGTTTTTT.

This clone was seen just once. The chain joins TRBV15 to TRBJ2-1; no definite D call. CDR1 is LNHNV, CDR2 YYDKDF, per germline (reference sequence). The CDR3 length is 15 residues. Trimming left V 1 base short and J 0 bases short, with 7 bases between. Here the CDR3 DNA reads TGTGCCACCAGCAGAGGACACCTCTCCTACAATGAGCAGTTCTTC. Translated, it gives CATSRGHLSYNEQFF.

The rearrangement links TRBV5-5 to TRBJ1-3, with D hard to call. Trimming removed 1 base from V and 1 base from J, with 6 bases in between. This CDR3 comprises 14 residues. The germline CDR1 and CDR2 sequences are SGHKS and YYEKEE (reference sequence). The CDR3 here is CASSLLPSGNTIYF. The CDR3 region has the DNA TGTGCCAGCAGCTTGCTTCCTTCTGGAAACACCATATATTTT. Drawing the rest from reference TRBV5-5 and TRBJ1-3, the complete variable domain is DAGVTQSPTHLIKTRGQQVTLRCSPISGHKSVSWYQQVLGQGPQFIFQYYEKEERGRGNFPDRFSARQFPNYSSELNVNALLLGDSALYLCASSLLPSGNTIYFGEGSWLTVV.

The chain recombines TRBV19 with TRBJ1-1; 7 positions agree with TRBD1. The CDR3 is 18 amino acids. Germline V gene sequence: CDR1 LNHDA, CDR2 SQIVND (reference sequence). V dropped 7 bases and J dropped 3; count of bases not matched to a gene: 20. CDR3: CASISRGGLGVEYTEAFF. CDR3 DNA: TGTGCCAGTATTTCGAGAGGGGGCTTAGGTGTCGAATACACTGAAGCTTTCTTT.